The clone carrying this T cell receptor (beta chain) was seen only a few times. Its antigen is not known. V was cut by 0 bases and J by 8 bases, with 10 bases left in between. The CDR3 runs to 13 residues. In germline, CDR1 is LGHNA, CDR2 YSLEER. This entry is derived from a study of OX40 agonist ivuxolimab in advanced cancers. Study findings and constraints: It was not determined which antigens were specifically recognized by the peripheral T cells that had undergone clonal expansion.

Some clones are missing from TCRdb's copy, which holds only in-frame ones; the method was immunoSEQ multiplex PCR. The sample holds under 50,000 clones, approximately 80% seen once. The rearrangement links TRBV4-3 to TRBJ1-2; tentatively, D is TRBD1 (5 bases). The source was CD4+ or CD8+ T cells sorted from blood, collected in a trial of the OX40 agonist ivuxolimab. The source of this sequence is an adult with an advanced solid tumor such as melanoma, head and neck, liver or kidney cancer. CDR3 in DNA: TGCGCCAGCAGCCAAGATATCGCAGGGGGCTACACCTTC. Encoded protein: CASSQDIAGGYTF.